Listed below are T cell receptor beta chains from one sample, sequenced in a study of T cells in Graves' hyperthyroidism and ophthalmopathy. Each CDR3 protein gets one entry after TCRdb re-called the multiplex PCR reads with MiXCR. The table has about 320,000 distinct CDR3 sequences, 16% seen once. The specimen sequenced was blood. These receptor sequences come from a man aged 25-40 years with Graves' hyperthyroidism. Both conserved end residues are part of each CDR3. Fields, in order: clone size, D gene, J gene, V gene, CDR3 DNA, CDR3 protein. The D gene is left open where the match is weak. Some rows have no size entry. The others give once, few or many, or a class for an expanded clone.

abundance: many
d_gene: NA
j_gene: TRBJ2-1
v_gene: TRBV7-2
CDR3nt: TGTGCCAGCAGCCATTCAGACCGCAATGAGCAGTTCTTC
CDR3aa: CASSHSDRNEQFF

abundance: many
d_gene: TRBD1
j_gene: TRBJ2-7
v_gene: TRBV7-2
CDR3nt: TGTGCCAGCAGCCAACGACGGACAGGGGGCTCGATCGAGCAGTACTTC
CDR3aa: CASSQRRTGGSIEQYF

abundance: few
d_gene: NA
j_gene: TRBJ2-6
v_gene: TRBV12-3/TRBV12-4
CDR3nt: TGTGCCAGCAGTTTTGGACTGGCTGGGGCCAACGTCCTGACTTTC
CDR3aa: CASSFGLAGANVLTF

abundance: few
d_gene: NA
j_gene: TRBJ1-2
v_gene: TRBV5-5
CDR3nt: TGTGCCAGCAGCTGGGACACCGGGGGGGAGTATGGCTACACCTTC
CDR3aa: CASSWDTGGEYGYTF

abundance: NA
d_gene: TRBD2
j_gene: TRBJ2-1
v_gene: TRBV12-3/TRBV12-4
CDR3nt: TGTGCCAGCAGCCCAGTTACCGCGGGAGTGCACAATGAGCAGTTCTTC
CDR3aa: CASSPVTAGVHNEQFF

abundance: few
d_gene: NA
j_gene: TRBJ2-6
v_gene: TRBV12-5
CDR3nt: TGTGCTAGTGGTGGCGGGAACTCTGGGGCCAACGTCCTGACTTTC
CDR3aa: CASGGGNSGANVLTF

abundance: many
d_gene: TRBD2
j_gene: TRBJ2-3
v_gene: TRBV2
CDR3nt: TGTGCCAGCACCAGCGGGAGGGCCTCTCTCACAGATACGCAGTATTTT
CDR3aa: CASTSGRASLTDTQYF

abundance: many
d_gene: NA
j_gene: TRBJ1-1
v_gene: TRBV2
CDR3nt: TGTGCCAGCACCGAGGGGTTACAGGGACCTAGAACGAACACTGAAGCTTTCTTT
CDR3aa: CASTEGLQGPRTNTEAFF

abundance: few
d_gene: NA
j_gene: TRBJ2-2
v_gene: TRBV2
CDR3nt: TGTGCCAGCAGTAAGGAGGGAGCGGGGAACACCGGGGAGCTGTTTTTT
CDR3aa: CASSKEGAGNTGELFF

abundance: once
d_gene: TRBD1
j_gene: TRBJ2-7
v_gene: TRBV2
CDR3nt: TGTGCCAGCAGGTGGGGACAGGAAACCTACGAGCAGTACTTC
CDR3aa: CASRWGQETYEQYF

abundance: NA
d_gene: TRBD1
j_gene: TRBJ1-5
v_gene: TRBV18
CDR3nt: TGTGCCAGCTCACCACCCTTCGGACAGGGGAATCAGCCCCAGCATTTT
CDR3aa: CASSPPFGQGNQPQHF

abundance: many
d_gene: NA
j_gene: TRBJ1-4
v_gene: TRBV3-1
CDR3nt: TGTGCCAGCAGCCAAGAAATGGCAGGGGCTGAAAAACTGTTTTTT
CDR3aa: CASSQEMAGAEKLFF

abundance: NA
d_gene: NA
j_gene: TRBJ2-6
v_gene: TRBV5-1
CDR3nt: TGCGCCAGCAGCTTGGAAGTTGGGGGCTCCGGGGCCAACGTCCTGACTTTC
CDR3aa: CASSLEVGGSGANVLTF

abundance: many
d_gene: NA
j_gene: TRBJ1-2
v_gene: TRBV12-3/TRBV12-4
CDR3nt: TGTGCCAGCAGTCTAGACCCCGTTGGCTACACCTTC
CDR3aa: CASSLDPVGYTF

abundance: many
d_gene: NA
j_gene: TRBJ2-7
v_gene: TRBV5-6
CDR3nt: TGTGCCAGCAGCTTGGGACAGCTCTCCTCCGAGCAGTACTTC
CDR3aa: CASSLGQLSSEQYF

abundance: few
d_gene: NA
j_gene: TRBJ2-7
v_gene: TRBV24-1
CDR3nt: TGTGCCACCAGTGATGGCCTCGCGGGCGGAACTGAGCAGTACTTC
CDR3aa: CATSDGLAGGTEQYF

abundance: many
d_gene: NA
j_gene: TRBJ1-1
v_gene: TRBV20-1
CDR3nt: TGCAGTGCTAGTCAACCCCTTGACACTGAAGCTTTCTTT
CDR3aa: CSASQPLDTEAFF

abundance: NA
d_gene: NA
j_gene: TRBJ2-1
v_gene: TRBV2
CDR3nt: TGTGCCAGCAGTGAATGGAAGAGCTCCTACAATGAGCAGTTCTTC
CDR3aa: CASSEWKSSYNEQFF

abundance: NA
d_gene: NA
j_gene: TRBJ1-1
v_gene: TRBV20-1
CDR3nt: TGCAGTGCCCTTGGGGTACCGGGACAAAGGAACACTGAAGCTTTCTTT
CDR3aa: CSALGVPGQRNTEAFF

abundance: NA
d_gene: NA
j_gene: TRBJ2-7
v_gene: TRBV4-1
CDR3nt: TGCGCCAGCAGCCAAGTACCAGGAAGTTCCTACGAGCAGTACTTC
CDR3aa: CASSQVPGSSYEQYF

abundance: NA
d_gene: TRBD2
j_gene: TRBJ2-2
v_gene: TRBV6-1
CDR3nt: TGTGCCAGCAGTCGGGGGGAGGGAATTCCCGGGGAGCTGTTTTTT
CDR3aa: CASSRGEGIPGELFF

abundance: few
d_gene: NA
j_gene: TRBJ2-1
v_gene: TRBV12-3/TRBV12-4
CDR3nt: TGTGCCAGCAGCCCCGTAAACAATGAGCAGTTCTTC
CDR3aa: CASSPVNNEQFF

abundance: few
d_gene: NA
j_gene: TRBJ2-7
v_gene: TRBV4-1
CDR3nt: TGCGCCAGCAGCCAAGATCCGTGGGAGACGTACGAGCAGTACTTC
CDR3aa: CASSQDPWETYEQYF

abundance: many
d_gene: TRBD2
j_gene: TRBJ2-7
v_gene: TRBV18
CDR3nt: TGTGCCAGCTCACCCCGGACTAGCGGGAGGGCCGGCGAGCAGTACTTC
CDR3aa: CASSPRTSGRAGEQYF

abundance: NA
d_gene: NA
j_gene: TRBJ2-3
v_gene: TRBV28
CDR3nt: TGTGCCAGCAGCGGGACGGGGAAAGATACGCAGTATTTT
CDR3aa: CASSGTGKDTQYF

abundance: NA
d_gene: NA
j_gene: TRBJ2-1
v_gene: TRBV19
CDR3nt: TGTGCCAGTAGAGGAAGGGGTCCTAACAATGAGCAGTTCTTC
CDR3aa: CASRGRGPNNEQFF

abundance: few
d_gene: NA
j_gene: TRBJ1-1
v_gene: TRBV30
CDR3nt: TGTGCCTGGAAGCAAACGACAGCCAACGCTGAAGCTTTCTTT
CDR3aa: CAWKQTTANAEAFF